The source of this T cell receptor (beta chain) is a study of OX40 agonist ivuxolimab in advanced cancers. The CDR3 sequence is 13 residues long. V dropped 1 base and J dropped 7; count of bases not matched to a gene: 1. Germline CDR1 and CDR2: SEHNR and FQNEAQ (reference sequence). In the case of this clone: Antigen: not known.

Clones were sequenced by immunoSEQ multiplex PCR, and TCRdb holds only the in-frame ones, with some missing. The table has 65,000 to 100,000 clones, approximately 85% seen once. Points from the study as a whole: Average numbers of expanded clones were greater in CD8+ T cells than in CD4+. Low normalized clonal expansion also occurred in some nonresponding patients. Circulating CD4+ and CD8+ T cells showed clonal expansion by week 6 at 0.1 to 3.0 mg/kg.

This receptor was identified in an adult with an advanced solid tumor such as melanoma, head and neck, liver or kidney cancer. The genes are TRBV7-9 and TRBJ2-5; 9 bases line up with TRBD1. The input for sequencing was CD4+ or CD8+ T cells sorted from blood, taken in a trial of the OX40 agonist ivuxolimab. The CDR3 spells CASSLGGQGTQYF. For the CDR3, the DNA is TGTGCCAGCAGCTTAGGGGGACAGGGGACCCAGTACTTC.